Listed below are T cell receptor beta chains from one sample, sequenced in a study of CD8+ T cells in alopecia areata. The assay was immunoSEQ multiplex PCR, and TCRdb's table has in-frame clones only and misses some. The sample yields 150,000 to 200,000 clones, about 54% seen once. Here the sequenced sample was CD4+ T cells sorted from blood, taken at approximately week 56, from a patient treated with tofacitinib. The receptors were gathered from a human donor with alopecia areata. The CDR3 runs from the conserved cysteine through the conserved F or W. A D gene is named only where the DNA matches it firmly. Size values are once, few and many counts, or a class for expanded clones, and some rows have none.

TRBD1	TRBV15	TRBJ2-7	.	CATSRDWGQTIYEQYF	TGTGCCACCAGCAGAGATTGGGGACAGACGATCTACGAGCAGTACTTC
.	TRBV29-1	TRBJ2-5	.	CSGAEGETQYF	TGCAGCGGGGCGGAGGGGGAGACCCAGTACTTC
.	TRBV14	TRBJ2-4	.	CASSFGENIQYF	TGTGCCAGCAGCTTCGGAGAAAACATTCAGTACTTC
.	TRBV15	TRBJ2-7	.	CATSRDRVRYEQYF	TGTGCCACCAGCAGAGATAGGGTTCGCTACGAGCAGTACTTC
.	TRBV7-9	TRBJ1-4	many	CASSLPTGANEKLFF	TGTGCCAGCAGCTTACCGACAGGAGCTAATGAAAAACTGTTTTTT
.	TRBV28	TRBJ2-7	.	CASSPPGTKIYEQYF	TGTGCCAGCAGTCCTCCCGGGACGAAAATCTACGAGCAGTACTTC
.	TRBV2	TRBJ2-7	.	CASSQDSYEQYF	TGTGCCAGCAGTCAGGACAGCTACGAGCAGTACTTC
.	TRBV19	TRBJ1-2	.	CASSIGQGGSYGYTF	TGTGCCAGTAGTATCGGGCAGGGAGGATCCTATGGCTACACCTTC
.	TRBV2	TRBJ1-5	.	CASRDRWPQHF	TGTGCCAGCAGGGACCGCTGGCCCCAGCATTTT
TRBD1	TRBV11-2	TRBJ1-6	.	CASSSPGGLLHF	TGTGCCAGCAGCTCCCCAGGGGGCCTGCTCCACTTT
.	TRBV21-1	TRBJ1-2	.	CASSKEKSRREQGTTF	TGTGCCAGCAGCAAAGAGAAGTCCCGCCGTGAACAGGGAACGACCTTC
TRBD2	TRBV29-1	TRBJ2-5	.	CSALAGGSRGETQYF	TGCAGCGCACTAGCGGGGGGGTCACGTGGGGAGACCCAGTACTTC
.	TRBV2	TRBJ2-2	.	CASSLLTGELFF	TGTGCCAGCAGTCTACTCACCGGGGAGCTGTTTTTT
.	TRBV30	TRBJ2-7	.	CAWTPRWRKIEQYF	TGTGCCTGGACCCCTCGGTGGCGGAAAATCGAGCAGTACTTC
TRBD1	TRBV20-1	TRBJ2-5	.	CSGQGRETQYF	TGCTCAGGACAGGGCCGAGAGACCCAGTACTTC
.	TRBV7-2	TRBJ2-5	.	CASSLQTGQETQYF	TGTGCCAGCAGCTTACAGACAGGACAAGAGACCCAGTACTTC
TRBD1	TRBV6-1	TRBJ1-5	.	CATGKGAGSNQPQHF	TGTGCCACCGGAAAGGGGGCCGGTAGCAATCAGCCCCAGCATTTT
TRBD1	TRBV30	TRBJ2-4	.	CAWTHDRETKNIQYF	TGTGCCTGGACCCACGACAGGGAGACTAAAAACATTCAGTACTTC
TRBD1	TRBV6-5	TRBJ1-6	once	CASSYTNDRVNSPLHF	TGTGCCAGCAGTTACACAAACGACAGGGTAAATTCACCCCTCCACTTT
.	TRBV5-1	TRBJ1-1	.	CASSLGGNLNTEAFF	TGCGCCAGCAGCTTAGGGGGGAATTTGAACACTGAAGCTTTCTTT
.	TRBV5-1	TRBJ2-6	.	CASSLVGVAGANVLTF	TGCGCCAGCAGCTTGGTAGGGGTTGCTGGGGCCAACGTCCTGACTTTC
.	TRBV7-9	TRBJ2-3	few	CASSLLAPDTQYF	TGTGCCAGCAGCTTATTAGCCCCAGATACGCAGTATTTT
.	TRBV7-2	TRBJ1-1	.	CASSLFSRGTEAFF	TGTGCCAGCAGCTTATTCTCTCGAGGCACTGAAGCTTTCTTT
TRBD1	TRBV5-1	TRBJ1-1	.	CASSSLLTGRGTEAFF	TGCGCCAGCAGCTCCCTACTGACAGGGAGGGGGACTGAAGCTTTCTTT
TRBD1	TRBV20-1	TRBJ2-1	.	CSARDRVQFF	TGCAGTGCTAGGGACAGGGTTCAGTTCTTC
TRBD1	TRBV9	TRBJ1-6	.	CASSVETGDNSPLHF	TGTGCCAGCAGCGTAGAAACAGGGGATAATTCACCCCTCCACTTT
.	TRBV11-1	TRBJ2-5	.	CASSFKETQYF	TGTGCCAGCAGCTTCAAAGAGACCCAGTACTTC
.	TRBV10-3	TRBJ2-7	few	CAISERYEQYF	TGTGCCATCAGTGAGAGGTACGAGCAGTACTTC
TRBD1	TRBV7-2	TRBJ1-4	.	CASRPQGANEKLFF	TGTGCCAGCAGGCCTCAGGGGGCTAATGAAAAACTGTTTTTT
TRBD2	TRBV27	TRBJ2-7	.	CASRPSGGLANYEQYF	TGTGCCAGCCGTCCTAGCGGGGGGTTAGCCAACTACGAGCAGTACTTC
.	TRBV30	TRBJ2-5	.	CAWSTSQETQYF	TGTGCCTGGAGCACATCCCAAGAGACCCAGTACTTC
.	TRBV4-2	TRBJ2-6	.	CASAGSGANVLTF	TGTGCCAGCGCCGGGTCTGGGGCCAACGTCCTGACTTTC
.	TRBV29-1	TRBJ2-7	.	CSVELTQHTYEQYF	TGCAGCGTTGAACTAACACAGCACACCTACGAGCAGTACTTC
.	TRBV29-1	TRBJ1-1	few	CSVEDLASEAFF	TGCAGCGTTGAAGATCTTGCGTCTGAAGCTTTCTTT
.	TRBV29-1	TRBJ2-4	.	CSVGGLAKNIQYF	TGCAGCGTTGGGGGGCTAGCCAAAAACATTCAGTACTTC
.	TRBV15	TRBJ1-1	few	CATSRDQTEAFF	TGTGCCACCAGCAGAGATCAGACAGAAGCTTTCTTT
.	TRBV6-6	TRBJ1-1	.	CAGTTGMGYTEAFF	TGTGCCGGGACAACAGGGATGGGGTACACTGAAGCTTTCTTT
.	TRBV7-9	TRBJ2-7	.	CASSLARRTLFPLEQYF	TGTGCCAGCAGCTTAGCGCGAAGGACACTTTTCCCCCTCGAGCAGTACTTC
.	TRBV7-8	TRBJ2-7	.	CASSLSREKYEQYF	TGTGCCAGCAGCTTAAGTAGGGAAAAATACGAGCAGTACTTC
.	TRBV4-1	TRBJ2-7	.	CASSQDVAAGSPYEQYF	TGCGCCAGCAGCCAAGATGTGGCCGCAGGGAGCCCCTACGAGCAGTACTTC
.	TRBV7-6	TRBJ2-3	.	CASSPNPERPGDTQYF	TGTGCCAGCAGCCCAAACCCCGAACGGCCTGGGGATACGCAGTATTTT
.	TRBV30	TRBJ1-2	few	CAWSGVNYGYTF	TGTGCCTGGAGTGGGGTTAACTATGGCTACACCTTC
.	TRBV29-1	TRBJ1-1	.	CSADTTVGATEAFF	TGCAGCGCAGACACGACAGTGGGGGCCACTGAAGCTTTCTTT